This TCR beta chain comes out of a study of molecular identifiers for immune sequencing clone quantification. This clonotype was recorded at least ten times. The authors built bulk TCR libraries by previously described methods with listed TCR primers. TCRdb re-called the PCR reads with MiXCR, one entry per CDR3 protein. The table shows roughly 320,000 distinct CDR3 sequences, with about a fifth occurring only once. The germline V gene has CDR1 KGHSH and CDR2 LQKENI. CDR3 size: 15 residues. The V and J ends lost 0 bases and 3 bases, in that order; junction bases with no gene match: 3. The chain employs TRBV18 and TRBJ2-3; 7 nucleotides match TRBD2. This clonotype originated in a human donor in good health. Some libraries in this study had Jurkat cell RNA spiked in. Sequencing input: naive CD8+ T cells from blood, with Jurkat cell RNA spiked in. Subset denoted: FACS-sorted CD8+CD4-CCR7+CD45RA+ naive T cells. CDR3 loop: CASSPPEGGTDTQYF. Here the CDR3 DNA reads TGTGCCAGCTCACCACCGGAGGGAGGGACAGATACGCAGTATTTT. The full variable domain, with the rest looked up from reference TRBV18 and TRBJ2-3, is NAGVMQNPRHLVRRRGQEARLRCSPMKGHSHVYWYRQLPEEGLKFMVYLQKENIIDESGMPKERFSAEFPKEGPSILRIQQVVRGDSAAYFCASSPPEGGTDTQYFGPGTRLTVL.